This T cell receptor (beta chain) was retrieved from a study of cytomegalovirus exposure and HLA in healthy donors. Study-wide results and caveats: Through in vitro validation, a few CMV-associated chains were shown to be specific for CMV antigens. Researchers counted 164 TCR beta chains as cytomegalovirus-associated.

Data came from immunoSEQ multiplex PCR; TCRdb stores just in-frame clones and leaves some out. This sample has over 100,000 clones, with 85% to 90% found just once. Germline CDR1 is LGHNA and CDR2 is YNFKEQ. The CDR3 consists of 17 residues. V was clipped by 0 bases and J by 1 base; unmatched bases: 3. Of note for this clone: Its antigen is still unknown.

The V gene is TRBV4-2, the J gene TRBJ2-6; the match to TRBD2 covers 7 bases. The TCR sequence derives from a woman between 18 and 29 years old in good health and CMV-seropositive. Sequences were obtained from PBMCs. The CDR3 spells CASSQEGGVSGANVLTF. CDR3 DNA sequence: TGTGCCAGCAGCCAAGAGGGGGGGGTATCTGGGGCCAACGTCCTGACTTTC.